This T cell receptor beta chain was recorded in a study of beta chain features in type 1 diabetes. Study-wide findings and caveats: People with Type 1 diabetes carried modestly yet significantly shorter TCRB CDR3s in all four CD4+ subsets.

What was sequenced were expressed TCRB transcripts, since all of the isolated RNA had been reverse transcribed. Profiled with immunoSEQ multiplex PCR; TCRdb holds only in-frame clones, not every one. There are 240,000 or so clones in the sample; approximately 15% occur only once, and 0.015% to 0.02% lies in the top ten. Heparinised blood was drawn once per donor, averaging around 110 mL. This clone was detected only a few times. Its antigen remains unidentified. This CDR3 is 15 amino acids long. CDR1 and CDR2 (germline): KGHSH, LQKENI. J was trimmed by 5 bases and V by 3 bases; bases with no gene match: 7.

The specimen sequenced was naive CD4+ T cells from blood. This chain links TRBV18 with TRBJ2-1; 7 positions match TRBD2. The sequence derives from a man between 25 and 39 years old with type 1 diabetes. The CDR3 coding sequence is TGTGCCAGCTCACCGGGGAGCGGGGCTAACAATGAGCAGTTCTTC. Its protein is CASSPGSGANNEQFF.